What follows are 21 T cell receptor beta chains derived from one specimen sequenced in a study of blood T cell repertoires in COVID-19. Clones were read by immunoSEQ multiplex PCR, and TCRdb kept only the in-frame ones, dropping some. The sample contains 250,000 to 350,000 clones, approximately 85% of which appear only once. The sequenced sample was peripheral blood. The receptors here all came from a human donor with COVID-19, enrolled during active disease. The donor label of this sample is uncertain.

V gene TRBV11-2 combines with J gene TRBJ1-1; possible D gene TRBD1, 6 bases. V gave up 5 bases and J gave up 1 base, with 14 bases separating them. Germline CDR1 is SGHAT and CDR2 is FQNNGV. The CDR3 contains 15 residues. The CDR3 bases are TGTGCCAGCAGCGTACTGACAGGCCCGAACACTGAAGCTTTCTTT. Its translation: CASSVLTGPNTEAFF.

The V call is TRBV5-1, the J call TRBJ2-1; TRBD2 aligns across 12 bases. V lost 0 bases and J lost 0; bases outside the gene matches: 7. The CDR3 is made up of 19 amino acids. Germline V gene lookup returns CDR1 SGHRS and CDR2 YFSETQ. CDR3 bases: TGCGCCAGCAGCTTGGAAGGGACTAGCGGGCCGGGCTCCTACAATGAGCAGTTCTTC. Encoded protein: CASSLEGTSGPGSYNEQFF. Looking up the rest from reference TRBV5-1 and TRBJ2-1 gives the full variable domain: KAGVTQTPRYLIKTRGQQVTLSCSPISGHRSVSWYQQTPGQGLQFLFEYFSETQRNKGNFPGRFSGRQFSNSRSEMNVSTLELGDSALYLCASSLEGTSGPGSYNEQFFGPGTRLTVL.

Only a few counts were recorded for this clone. The CDR3 sequence: CASSKGELDTQYF. As DNA, the CDR3 is TGTGCCAGTAGTAAGGGGGAATTGGATACGCAGTATTTT. This chain joins TRBV19 and TRBJ2-3, with D perhaps matching TRBD1 (6 bases). The germline V gene has CDR1 LNHDA and CDR2 SQIVND (reference sequence). This CDR3 region has 13 residues. Trimming took 4 bases from V and 6 from J, leaving 11 bases between them.

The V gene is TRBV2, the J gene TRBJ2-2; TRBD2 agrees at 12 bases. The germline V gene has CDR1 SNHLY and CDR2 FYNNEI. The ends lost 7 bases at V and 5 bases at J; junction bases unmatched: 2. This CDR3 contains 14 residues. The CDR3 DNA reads TGTGCCAGCACAGGACTAGCGGGGACCGGGGAGCTGTTTTTT. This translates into CASTGLAGTGELFF.

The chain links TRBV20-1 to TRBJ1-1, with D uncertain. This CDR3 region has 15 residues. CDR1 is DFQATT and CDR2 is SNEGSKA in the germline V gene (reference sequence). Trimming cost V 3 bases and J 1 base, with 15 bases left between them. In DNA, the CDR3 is TGCAGTGCTAGTGGCGTATTAGGAGGGAACACTGAAGCTTTCTTT. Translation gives CSASGVLGGNTEAFF.

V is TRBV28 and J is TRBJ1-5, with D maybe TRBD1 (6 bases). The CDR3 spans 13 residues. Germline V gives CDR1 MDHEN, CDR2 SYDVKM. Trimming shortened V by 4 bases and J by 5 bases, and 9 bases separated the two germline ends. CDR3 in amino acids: CASSWDTDQPQHF. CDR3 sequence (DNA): TGTGCCAGCAGTTGGGACACCGATCAGCCCCAGCATTTT.

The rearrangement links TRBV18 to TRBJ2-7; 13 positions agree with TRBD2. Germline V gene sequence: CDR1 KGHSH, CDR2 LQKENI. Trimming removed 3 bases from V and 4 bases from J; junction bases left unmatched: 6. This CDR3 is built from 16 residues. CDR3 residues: CASSPGTSGIGYEQYF. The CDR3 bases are TGTGCCAGCTCACCCGGGACTAGCGGGATTGGTTACGAGCAGTACTTC. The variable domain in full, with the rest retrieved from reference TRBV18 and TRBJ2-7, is NAGVMQNPRHLVRRRGQEARLRCSPMKGHSHVYWYRQLPEEGLKFMVYLQKENIIDESGMPKERFSAEFPKEGPSILRIQQVVRGDSAAYFCASSPGTSGIGYEQYFGPGTRLTVT.

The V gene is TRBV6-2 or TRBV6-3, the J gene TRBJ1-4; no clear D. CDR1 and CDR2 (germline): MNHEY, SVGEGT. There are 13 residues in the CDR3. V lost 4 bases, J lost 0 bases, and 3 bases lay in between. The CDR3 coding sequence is TGTGCCAGCAGTTCTGCAACTAATGAAAAACTGTTTTTT. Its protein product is CASSSATNEKLFF.

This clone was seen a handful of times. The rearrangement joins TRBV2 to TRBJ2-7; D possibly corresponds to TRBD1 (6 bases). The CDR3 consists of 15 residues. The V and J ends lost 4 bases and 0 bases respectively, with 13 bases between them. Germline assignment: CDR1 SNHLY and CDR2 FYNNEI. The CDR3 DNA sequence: TGTGCCAGCAGTGGCGACAGGTCCCGCTCCTACGAGCAGTACTTC. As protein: CASSGDRSRSYEQYF.

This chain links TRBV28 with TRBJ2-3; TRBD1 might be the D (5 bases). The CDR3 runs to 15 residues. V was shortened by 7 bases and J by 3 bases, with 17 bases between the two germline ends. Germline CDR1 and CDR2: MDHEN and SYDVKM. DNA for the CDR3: TGTGCCAGCACCCCCCAGGGAAGTTTGACAGATACGCAGTATTTT. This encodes CASTPQGSLTDTQYF.

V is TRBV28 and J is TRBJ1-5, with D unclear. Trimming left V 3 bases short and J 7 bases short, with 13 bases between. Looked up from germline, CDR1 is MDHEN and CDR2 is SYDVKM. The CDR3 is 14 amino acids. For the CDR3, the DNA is TGTGCCAGCAGTTTTATGGGAGGTTACCAGCCCCAGCATTTT. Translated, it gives CASSFMGGYQPQHF. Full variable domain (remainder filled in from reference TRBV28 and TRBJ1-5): DVKVTQSSRYLVKRTGEKVFLECVQDMDHENMFWYRQDPGLGLRLIYFSYDVKMKEKGDIPEGYSVSREKKERFSLILESASTNQTSMYLCASSFMGGYQPQHFGDGTRLSIL.

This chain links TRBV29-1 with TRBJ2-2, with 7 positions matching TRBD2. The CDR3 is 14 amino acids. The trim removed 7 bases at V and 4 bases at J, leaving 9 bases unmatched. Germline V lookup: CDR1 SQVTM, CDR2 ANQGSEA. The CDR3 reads CSAGGPASTGELFF. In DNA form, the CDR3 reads TGCAGCGCGGGGGGTCCAGCGTCCACCGGGGAGCTGTTTTTT.

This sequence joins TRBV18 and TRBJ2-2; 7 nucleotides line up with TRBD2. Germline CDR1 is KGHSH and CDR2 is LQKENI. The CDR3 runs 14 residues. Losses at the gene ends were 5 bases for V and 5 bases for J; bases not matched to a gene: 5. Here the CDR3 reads CASSAGVETGELFF. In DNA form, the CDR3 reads TGTGCCAGCTCAGCGGGAGTAGAAACCGGGGAGCTGTTTTTT.

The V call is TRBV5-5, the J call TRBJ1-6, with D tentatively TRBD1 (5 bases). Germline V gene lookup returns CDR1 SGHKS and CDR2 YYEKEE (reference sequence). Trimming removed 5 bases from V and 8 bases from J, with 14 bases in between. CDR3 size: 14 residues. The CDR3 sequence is CASRFQGGDSPLHF. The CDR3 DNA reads TGTGCCAGCAGGTTCCAGGGTGGGGATTCACCCCTCCACTTT.

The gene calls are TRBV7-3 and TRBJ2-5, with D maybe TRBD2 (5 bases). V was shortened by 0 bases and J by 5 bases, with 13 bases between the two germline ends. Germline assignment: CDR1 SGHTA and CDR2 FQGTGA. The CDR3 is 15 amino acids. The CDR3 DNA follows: TGTGCCAGCAGCTTAACCTCGGCCCGAGGGGAGACCCAGTACTTC. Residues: CASSLTSARGETQYF. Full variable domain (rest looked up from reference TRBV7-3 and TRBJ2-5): GAGVSQTPSNKVTEKGKYVELRCDPISGHTALYWYRQSLGQGPEFLIYFQGTGAADDSGLPNDRFFAVRPEGSVSTLKIQRTERGDSAVYLCASSLTSARGETQYFGPGTRLLVL.

CDR3 DNA: TGCGCCAGCAGCCAAGTTTATACAGCTGAAGCTTTCTTT. Translated, it gives CASSQVYTAEAFF. This chain uses TRBV4-3 with TRBJ1-1, with unresolved D. Deletions cut 1 base from V and 6 bases from J, with 9 bases between. The CDR3 extends over 13 amino acids. The germline gives CDR1 LGHNA, CDR2 YSLEER.

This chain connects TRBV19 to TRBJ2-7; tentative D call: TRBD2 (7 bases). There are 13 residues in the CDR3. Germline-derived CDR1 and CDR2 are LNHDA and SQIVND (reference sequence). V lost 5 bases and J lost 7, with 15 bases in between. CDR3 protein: CASSGGAPGEQYF. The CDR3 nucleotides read TGTGCCAGTAGTGGGGGGGCGCCTGGGGAGCAGTACTTC.

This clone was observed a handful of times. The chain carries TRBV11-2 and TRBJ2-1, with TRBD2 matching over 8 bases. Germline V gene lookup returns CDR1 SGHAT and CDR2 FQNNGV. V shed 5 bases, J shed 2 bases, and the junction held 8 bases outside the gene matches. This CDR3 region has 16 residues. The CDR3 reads CASSIRGTRAYNEQFF. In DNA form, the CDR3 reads TGTGCCAGCAGCATCCGTGGGACTAGGGCCTACAATGAGCAGTTCTTC.

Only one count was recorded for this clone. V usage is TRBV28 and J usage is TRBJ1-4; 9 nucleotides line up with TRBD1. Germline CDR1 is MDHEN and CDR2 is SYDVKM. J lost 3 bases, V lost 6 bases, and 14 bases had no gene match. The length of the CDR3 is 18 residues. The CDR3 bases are TGTGCCAGCAGAAATTCCGGGACAGGGAGTAGGTCTAATGAAAAACTGTTTTTT. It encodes CASRNSGTGSRSNEKLFF.

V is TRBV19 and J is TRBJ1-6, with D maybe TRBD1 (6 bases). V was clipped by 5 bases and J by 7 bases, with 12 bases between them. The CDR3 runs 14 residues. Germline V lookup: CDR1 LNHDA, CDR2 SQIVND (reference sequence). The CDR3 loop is CASSLQGGNSPLHF. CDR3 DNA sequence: TGTGCCAGTAGTTTACAGGGAGGGAATTCACCCCTCCACTTT.

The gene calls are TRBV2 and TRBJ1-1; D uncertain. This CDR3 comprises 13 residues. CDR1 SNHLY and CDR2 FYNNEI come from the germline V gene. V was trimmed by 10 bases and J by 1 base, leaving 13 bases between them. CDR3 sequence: CAMEETGNTEAFF. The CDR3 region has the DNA TGTGCCATGGAGGAGACCGGGAACACTGAAGCTTTCTTT.